This T cell receptor (beta chain) came from a study of metastatic and nonmetastatic thyroid tumors (dated by TCRdb to 2020 to 2022). Regarding the study in general: Repertoires were compared across peripheral blood and tumor or nodule tissue samples from malignant and benign thyroid patients.

About this clone itself: There is no known antigen for this receptor. Base quality data are lacking; no much larger clone is found one base away. Other DNA variants within this sample encode the same CDR3.

The CDR3 runs 15 amino acids, cysteine and phenylalanine included. Kept here is only the CDR3 DNA, which spans 45 bases and is read in frame from base 1. Trimmed from V: 0 bases; trimmed from J: 7 bases; junction bases lacking a gene match: 6. Looking up the germline V gene yields CDR1 SGHRS and CDR2 YFSETQ. None of the patients had been given any treatment before thyroid surgery. Using T-cell receptor beta sequencing, the study looked back at clinical samples from patients collected from about 2011 to 2018. On the study overall, not on this receptor specifically: In both blood and tumor samples, TCR beta diversity was reported to be significantly higher in malignant tumors than in benign nodules.

Libraries came from PCR. Sequencing took place on an Illumina HiSeq 4000. High-throughput sequencing was used to profile the TCR beta-chain CDR3 region of every patient. In the source study's methods: Drawing on CDR3 differences between clinicopathological groups, the researchers built a classifier meant to tell apart patients with distant-metastatic papillary thyroid cancer. Repertoire diversity was assessed with the Shannon index, and tumor-blood repertoire similarity with the Morisita-Horn index. TCRdb cleaned the public reads at Q25 with fastp, built clones with MiXCR and kept in-frame beta chains. The V and J calls and clone size come from TCRdb's table, not from the authors' own analysis. The sample data list about 24,000 clones, and around 20% of these were observed just once. The ten largest clones add up to over 10% of the sample.

The sequence joins TRBV5-1 to TRBJ2-1, with 8 central nucleotides matching TRBD2. The material sequenced was blood. This receptor was taken from a male donor with papillary thyroid cancer or a benign thyroid nodule (not recorded which). Some clones in this sample may be carry-over from other donors' samples. The CDR3 region has the sequence CASSLAGTSGNEQFF. In nucleotide form, the sequence is TGCGCCAGCAGCTTGGCGGGTACTAGCGGTAATGAGCAGTTCTTC.